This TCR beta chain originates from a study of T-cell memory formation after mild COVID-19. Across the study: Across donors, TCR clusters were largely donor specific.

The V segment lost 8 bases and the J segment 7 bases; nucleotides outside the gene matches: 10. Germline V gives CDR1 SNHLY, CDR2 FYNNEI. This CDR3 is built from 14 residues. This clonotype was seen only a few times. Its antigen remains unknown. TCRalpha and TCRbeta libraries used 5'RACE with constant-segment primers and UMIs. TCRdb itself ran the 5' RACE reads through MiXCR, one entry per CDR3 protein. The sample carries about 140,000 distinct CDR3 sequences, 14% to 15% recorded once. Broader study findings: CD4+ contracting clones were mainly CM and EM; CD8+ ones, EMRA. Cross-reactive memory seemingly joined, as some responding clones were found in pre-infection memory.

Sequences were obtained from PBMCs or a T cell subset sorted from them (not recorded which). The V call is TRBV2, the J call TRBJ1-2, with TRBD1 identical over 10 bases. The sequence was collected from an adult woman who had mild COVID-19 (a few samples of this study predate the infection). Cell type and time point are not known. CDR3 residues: CASDYRDRGRGYTF. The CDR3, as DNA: TGTGCCAGCGATTACCGGGACAGGGGACGTGGCTACACCTTC.